The 32 T cell receptor beta chains given below trace back to one sample, sequenced in a study of identical twins' blood T cells (dated by TCRdb to the early 2010s). To prepare the library, 5' RACE was applied. Instrument on record: Illumina Genome Analyzer IIx. TCRdb reprocessing: public reads trimmed at Q25 with fastp, clones called with MiXCR, in-frame beta chains kept. Rows with one shared CDR3 protein collapse into an entry with the most common genes and DNA. Within this sample are 300,000 to 400,000 distinct CDR3 sequences, with about 28% of them counted one time only. The biggest ten clones account for about 6% of the sample. Material for sequencing was PBMCs. These receptors originate from a woman aged 18 to 55 in good health.

The chain joins TRBV20-1 to TRBJ2-7; D unclear. With 7 bases removed from V and 0 bases from J, the gap between germline ends came to 13 bases. The CDR3 totals 13 residues. Germline V gives CDR1 DFQATT, CDR2 SNEGSKA (reference sequence). The CDR3 DNA follows: TGCAGTGTGCCCTCCATCAGCTCCTACGAGCAGTACTTC. Residues: CSVPSISSYEQYF.

This clonotype was detected a few times. The chain links TRBV5-5 to TRBJ1-6; tentative D call: TRBD1 (6 bases). The CDR3 is made up of 16 amino acids. V was trimmed by 1 base and J by 7 bases, leaving 15 bases between them. Germline V CDR1 and CDR2: SGHKS, YYEKEE (reference sequence). The CDR3 loop is CASSLMNRVVNSPLHF. The CDR3 nucleotides are TGTGCCAGCAGCTTGATGAACAGGGTTGTCAATTCACCCCTCCACTTT.

This clonotype was observed a few times. This chain uses TRBV15 with TRBJ1-4; D is undetermined. The CDR3 loop spans 15 amino acids. Germline assignment: CDR1 LNHNV and CDR2 YYDKDF (reference sequence). V lost 3 bases and J lost 8, with 16 bases in between. The CDR3 DNA sequence: TGTGCCACCAGCAGTGACCGGGTTGGAGGAGAAAAACTGTTTTTT. Its protein product is CATSSDRVGGEKLFF.

Only a few counts were recorded for this clonotype. V is TRBV10-3 and J is TRBJ1-2; D not resolved. CDR3 length: 13 residues. Per germline, CDR1 ENHRY and CDR2 SYGVKD. V was pared by 2 bases and J by 5 bases, with 9 bases between. The CDR3, as DNA: TGTGCCATCAGTGAGCAACAGTCATATGGCTACACCTTC. Its translation: CAISEQQSYGYTF.

The chain recombines TRBV11-2 with TRBJ2-5; 9 bases are shared with TRBD2. The CDR3 is made up of 15 amino acids. J was trimmed by 4 bases and V by 3 bases; bases with no gene match: 6. Germline CDR1 SGHAT, CDR2 FQNNGV. The CDR3 loop reads CASSFYAGGSETQYF. The CDR3 DNA follows: TGTGCCAGCAGCTTTTACGCGGGAGGGTCAGAGACCCAGTACTTC.

This clonotype has more than one count but fewer than ten. The chain combines TRBV20-1 with TRBJ2-4, with a weak D call TRBD1 (6 bases). V was pared by 4 bases and J by 0 bases, with 13 bases between. Germline V gives CDR1 DFQATT, CDR2 SNEGSKA (reference sequence). The CDR3 has 15 amino acids. In DNA, the CDR3 is TGCAGTGCTACGGACAGCCTTAGAGCCAAAAACATTCAGTACTTC. This codes for CSATDSLRAKNIQYF.

The table lists this clonotype with many counts. V gene TRBV15 combines with J gene TRBJ1-4; unclear D gene. The V and J ends lost 2 bases and 7 bases respectively, with 8 bases between them. Per the germline V gene, CDR1 is LNHNV and CDR2 is YYDKDF (reference sequence). This CDR3 is 13 amino acids long. The CDR3 DNA is TGTGCCACCAGCAGACTCCCAGGTGAAAAACTGTTTTTT. It specifies CATSRLPGEKLFF.

With respect to this clonotype: One junction end disagrees with the germline gene, perhaps due to a read error. This chain connects TRBV6-5 to TRBJ1-2; no clear D gene. The CDR3 contains 13 residues. Germline V gene data show CDR1 as MNHEY and CDR2 as SVGAGI. The DNA of the CDR3 is TGTGCCAGCAGACTTGGTCGATTCTATGGCTACATCTTC. Its protein product is CASRLGRFYGYIF.

This sequence joins TRBV12-3 or TRBV12-4 and TRBJ1-2, with 7 bases fitting TRBD1. CDR3 length: 13 amino acids. Germline trimming cut 4 bases from V and 13 bases from J; bases unmatched to any gene: 12. The CDR3 protein is CASSSSDRRSCTF. CDR3 nucleotide sequence: TGTGCCAGCAGTTCCTCGGACAGGCGCAGCTGCACCTTC.

The chain links TRBV3-1 to TRBJ2-3, with 9 bases identical to TRBD1. This CDR3 contains 17 residues. CDR1 and CDR2 (germline): LGHDT, YNNKEL (reference sequence). V shed 0 bases, J shed 0 bases, and the junction held 4 bases outside the gene matches. The CDR3: CASSQDSGTGSTDTQYF. CDR3 in DNA: TGTGCCAGCAGCCAAGATTCCGGGACAGGGAGCACAGATACGCAGTATTTT.

This clonotype was observed a few times. This chain links TRBV2 with TRBJ1-3; D is uncertain. V dropped 7 bases and J dropped 2 bases, with 9 bases sitting between them. CDR1 and CDR2 from the germline V gene are SNHLY and FYNNEI. The CDR3 spans 13 residues. In DNA form, the CDR3 reads TGTGCCAGCACCCTCTTACCTGGAAACACCATATATTTT. Its translation: CASTLLPGNTIYF. The entire variable domain, with the rest obtained from reference TRBV2 and TRBJ1-3, is as follows: EPEVTQTPSHQVTQMGQEVILRCVPISNHLYFYWYRQILGQKVEFLVSFYNNEISEKSEIFDDQFSVERPDGSNFTLKIRSTKLEDSAMYFCASTLLPGNTIYFGEGSWLTVV.

The V gene is TRBV20-1, the J gene TRBJ2-1; a possible D gene is TRBD2 (7 bases). Germline CDR1 is DFQATT and CDR2 is SNEGSKA (reference sequence). The length of the CDR3 is 11 residues. Here the CDR3 DNA reads TGCGGTGGGGGGGCTTGGAATGAGCAGTTCTTC. It specifies CGGGAWNEQFF.

This clonotype was counted at least ten times. The chain recombines TRBV10-1 with TRBJ2-1, with 10 bases identical to TRBD2. The CDR3 runs to 17 residues. In germline, CDR1 is WNHNN, CDR2 SYGVQD (reference sequence). Germline trimming cut 7 bases from V and 1 base from J; bases unmatched to any gene: 10. CDR3 nucleotide sequence: TGCGCCAGCATGGCTAGCGGGAGAGTGAATTCCTACAATGAGCAGTTCTTC. This translates into CASMASGRVNSYNEQFF.

The V call is TRBV2, the J call TRBJ1-2; no firm D call. The germline V gene has CDR1 SNHLY and CDR2 FYNNEI. Trimming removed 5 bases from V and 2 bases from J, with 9 bases in between. This CDR3 comprises 13 residues. The CDR3 nucleotides are TGTGCCAGCAGTCCAGCCATGAACTATGGCTACACCTTC. This translates into CASSPAMNYGYTF. Full variable domain (missing parts from reference TRBV2 and TRBJ1-2): EPEVTQTPSHQVTQMGQEVILRCVPISNHLYFYWYRQILGQKVEFLVSFYNNEISEKSEIFDDQFSVERPDGSNFTLKIRSTKLEDSAMYFCASSPAMNYGYTFGSGTRLTVV.

This clonotype was seen repeatedly, ten times or more. The rearrangement links TRBV5-1 to TRBJ1-1; 8 positions match TRBD1. The CDR3 contains 14 residues. The germline gives CDR1 SGHRS, CDR2 YFSETQ. Trimming cost V 4 bases and J 1 base; bases outside gene matches: 3. CDR3 protein: CASSPGQANTEAFF. The CDR3, as DNA: TGCGCCAGCAGCCCGGGACAGGCGAACACTGAAGCTTTCTTT.

The chain couples TRBV19 to TRBJ1-6; TRBD1 might be the D (6 bases). Germline V gene lookup returns CDR1 LNHDA and CDR2 SQIVND (reference sequence). The CDR3 spans 14 residues. With 7 bases removed from V and 9 bases from J, the gap between germline ends came to 16 bases. The CDR3 DNA sequence: TGTGCCAGTACCCACCAGGGGTCAGGTTCACCCCTCCACTTT. Translated: CASTHQGSGSPLHF.

The chain combines TRBV20-1 with TRBJ2-3, with D possibly being TRBD2 (6 bases). V lost 5 bases and J 2 bases, leaving 14 bases between the germline ends. Germline values: CDR1 DFQATT, CDR2 SNEGSKA (reference sequence). This CDR3 has 14 amino acids. The CDR3 bases are TGCAGTGCTCGGACTGGCGGGAACACAGATACGCAGTATTTT. Translating gives CSARTGGNTDTQYF.

On this clonotype: A read error may be the cause here, since a much bigger clone is one base away. Here the CDR3 reads CSFEGQGKFGAFF. The CDR3 DNA sequence: TGCAGCTTCGAGGGACAGGGGAAGTTTGGAGCTTTCTTT. The V and J genes are TRBV29-1 and TRBJ1-1; 10 positions agree with TRBD1. The CDR3 is made up of 13 amino acids. CDR1 is SQVTM and CDR2 is ANQGSEA in the germline V gene. Trimming at V came to 8 bases and at J to 10 bases, leaving 13 bases not matched to a gene.

The V and J genes are TRBV3-1 and TRBJ2-5; unclear D gene. Trimming took 4 bases from V and 3 from J, leaving 6 bases between them. Per the germline V gene, CDR1 is LGHDT and CDR2 is YNNKEL (reference sequence). This CDR3 comprises 12 residues. CDR3 protein: CASSRPKETQYF. The CDR3 bases are TGTGCCAGCAGCCGTCCTAAAGAGACCCAGTACTTC.

This clonotype was seen ten or more times. The chain employs TRBV4-1 and TRBJ1-2, with unresolved D. This CDR3 region has 15 residues. The ends were cut back, 0 bases at V and 1 base at J, with 9 bases in the middle. Germline V gene data show CDR1 as MGHRA and CDR2 as YSYEKL. The CDR3 region has the DNA TGCGCCAGCAGCCAAGAAGCGGGCAATAACTATGGCTACACCTTC. Its translation is CASSQEAGNNYGYTF.

As regards this clonotype: Possible read error: a much larger clone is one base away. The chain is built from TRBV18 and TRBJ1-5, with TRBD1 identical over 9 bases. The CDR3 is 14 amino acids. Germline CDR1 KGHSH, CDR2 LQKENI. In DNA form, the CDR3 reads TGTGCCAGCTCAGGACAGGGGTTCAATCGGCCCCAGCATTTT. The encoded protein is CASSGQGFNRPQHF.

This clonotype has more than one count but fewer than ten. The rearrangement uses TRBV7-6 and TRBJ1-6, with a possible D match to TRBD1 (5 bases). V shed 2 bases and J shed 6 bases, with 14 bases lying between them. CDR3 size: 16 residues. Looked up from germline, CDR1 is SGHVS and CDR2 is FNYEAQ. The CDR3 sequence is CASSLNQAGGNSPLHF. The CDR3 bases are TGTGCCAGCAGCTTAAACCAGGCGGGGGGTAATTCACCCCTCCACTTT.

The chain links TRBV12-3 or TRBV12-4 to TRBJ1-1, with D unclear. Trimming cost V 6 bases and J 8 bases, with 13 bases left between them. CDR3 size: 12 residues. The CDR3 here is CASRKAEGEAFF. The CDR3 DNA sequence: TGTGCCAGCAGAAAGGCCGAGGGCGAAGCTTTCTTT.

This clonotype was seen repeatedly, ten times or more. The chain uses TRBV7-2 and TRBJ1-1; D gene ambiguous. Per the germline V gene, CDR1 is SGHTA and CDR2 is FQGNSA. CDR3 length: 14 residues. Deletions cut 5 bases from V and 0 bases from J, with 10 bases between. CDR3 sequence: CASSPGRLNTEAFF. CDR3 nucleotide sequence: TGTGCCAGCAGCCCCGGGCGGTTGAACACTGAAGCTTTCTTT.

This clonotype was counted once. The V gene is TRBV5-1, the J gene TRBJ1-1; D is uncertain. Deletions cut 4 bases from V and 1 base from J, with 11 bases between. Germline loops: CDR1 SGHRS, CDR2 YFSETQ. This CDR3 is built from 14 residues. The CDR3 reads CASSEISGNTEAFF. The CDR3 region has the DNA TGCGCCAGCAGCGAAATCTCAGGGAACACTGAAGCTTTCTTT.

About this clonotype itself: A read error may explain this, as a much larger clone is one base away. Here the CDR3 omits its conserved ending phenylalanine or tryptophan, so a read error is the likely source. The V and J genes are TRBV25-1 and TRBJ1-1; D is uncertain. The CDR3 loop spans 11 amino acids. V lost 7 bases, J lost 3 bases, and 6 bases lay in between. CDR1 and CDR2 from the germline V gene are MGHDK and SYGVNS. The CDR3 sequence is CASTGYTEAFV. CDR3 DNA sequence: TGTGCCAGCACTGGGTACACTGAAGCTTTCGTT.

This clonotype occurred many times. CDR3 region: CSVESRQTYGYTF. Here the CDR3 DNA reads TGCAGCGTTGAAAGTCGACAGACCTATGGCTACACCTTC. The chain recombines TRBV29-1 with TRBJ1-2, with a possible D match to TRBD1 (5 bases). Germline CDR1 is SQVTM and CDR2 is ANQGSEA. The V gene lost 2 bases and the J gene lost 4 bases, with 11 bases spanning the gap. CDR3 size: 13 residues.

This clonotype has just a few counts. The junction and the germline gene differ at one end; a read error may be behind it. V usage is TRBV14 and J usage is TRBJ1-1, with D unclear. The CDR3 has 15 residues. Germline CDR1 SGHDN, CDR2 FVKESK. The chain's CDR3 is CAGSQDAGPDTEAFF. CDR3 sequence (DNA): TGTGCCGGCAGCCAAGATGCCGGGCCCGACACTGAAGCTTTCTTT.

This clonotype was seen more than once but under ten times. The rearrangement joins TRBV29-1 to TRBJ2-3; 7 bases agree with TRBD1. V shed 5 bases, J shed 0 bases, and the junction held 2 bases outside the gene matches. The CDR3 has 13 residues. Germline V CDR1 and CDR2: SQVTM, ANQGSEA. The CDR3 here is CSVQQGSTDTQYF. DNA of the CDR3: TGCAGCGTTCAACAGGGGAGCACAGATACGCAGTATTTT.

A few counts support this clonotype. This chain uses TRBV5-1 with TRBJ1-2; D perhaps matches TRBD1 (6 bases). Germline V CDR1 and CDR2: SGHRS, YFSETQ. The CDR3 length is 16 residues. V lost 1 base, J lost 5 bases, and 18 bases lay in between. The CDR3 DNA is TGCGCCAGCAGCTTGAGGCCAGGGGATGTCCGTTATGGCTACACCTTC. As protein: CASSLRPGDVRYGYTF.

This clonotype has at least ten counts. The CDR3 spells CASSAGTSGHNEQFF. In nucleotides, the CDR3 is TGTGCCAGCAGTGCCGGGACTAGCGGCCACAATGAGCAGTTCTTC. The chain recombines TRBV5-6 with TRBJ2-1; 11 bases agree with TRBD2. This CDR3 is 15 amino acids long. J gave up 5 bases and V 5 bases, and 6 bases lay outside the gene matches. Germline CDR1 and CDR2: SGHDT and YYEEEE. Filled out from reference TRBV5-6 and TRBJ2-1, the complete variable domain reads DAGVTQSPTHLIKTRGQQVTLRCSPKSGHDTVSWYQQALGQGPQFIFQYYEEEERQRGNFPDRFSGHQFPNYSSELNVNALLLGDSALYLCASSAGTSGHNEQFFGPGTRLTVL.

The genes are TRBV20-1 and TRBJ2-7; tentatively, D is TRBD2 (5 bases). From germline, CDR1 is DFQATT and CDR2 SNEGSKA (reference sequence). Trimming stripped 0 bases from V and 9 bases from J, with 9 bases between. The CDR3 loop spans 11 amino acids. The CDR3 spells CSAREEDGQYF. The CDR3 region has the DNA TGCAGTGCTAGAGAGGAGGACGGGCAGTACTTC.